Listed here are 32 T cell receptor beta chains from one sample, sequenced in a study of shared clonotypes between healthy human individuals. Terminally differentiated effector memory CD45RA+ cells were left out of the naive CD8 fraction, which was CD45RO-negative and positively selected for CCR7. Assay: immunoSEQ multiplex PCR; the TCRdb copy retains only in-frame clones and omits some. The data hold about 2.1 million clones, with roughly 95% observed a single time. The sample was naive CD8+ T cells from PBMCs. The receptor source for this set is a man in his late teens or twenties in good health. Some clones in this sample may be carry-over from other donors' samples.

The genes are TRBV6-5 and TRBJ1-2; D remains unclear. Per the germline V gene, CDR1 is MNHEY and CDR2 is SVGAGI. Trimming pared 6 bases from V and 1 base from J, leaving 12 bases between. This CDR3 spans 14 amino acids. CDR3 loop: CASSSSGRNYGYTF. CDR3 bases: TGTGCCAGCAGCTCATCCGGGCGTAACTATGGCTACACCTTC.

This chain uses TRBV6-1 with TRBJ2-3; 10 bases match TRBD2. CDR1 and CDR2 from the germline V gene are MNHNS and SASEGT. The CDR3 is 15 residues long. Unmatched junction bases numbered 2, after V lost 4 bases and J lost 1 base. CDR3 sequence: CASSGGTSGTDTQYF. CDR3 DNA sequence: TGTGCCAGCAGTGGCGGGACTAGCGGCACAGATACGCAGTATTTT.

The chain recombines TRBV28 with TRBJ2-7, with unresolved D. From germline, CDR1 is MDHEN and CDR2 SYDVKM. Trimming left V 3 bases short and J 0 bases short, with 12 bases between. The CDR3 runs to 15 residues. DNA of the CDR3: TGTGCCAGCAGTTTCCCGCAGGAGAGCTCCTACGAGCAGTACTTC. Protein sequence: CASSFPQESSYEQYF.

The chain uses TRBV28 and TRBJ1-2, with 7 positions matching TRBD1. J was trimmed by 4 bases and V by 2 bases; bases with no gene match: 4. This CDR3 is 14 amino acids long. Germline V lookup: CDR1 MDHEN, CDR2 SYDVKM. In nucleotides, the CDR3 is TGTGCCAGCAGTTTAAACAGGGGCAGCTATGGCTACACCTTC. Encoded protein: CASSLNRGSYGYTF.

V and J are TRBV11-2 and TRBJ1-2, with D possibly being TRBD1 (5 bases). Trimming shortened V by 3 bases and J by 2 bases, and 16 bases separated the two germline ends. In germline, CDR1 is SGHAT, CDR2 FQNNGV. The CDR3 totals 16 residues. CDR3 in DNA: TGTGCCAGCAGCTTGGATTATACAGGACCGAACTATGGCTACACCTTC. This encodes CASSLDYTGPNYGYTF. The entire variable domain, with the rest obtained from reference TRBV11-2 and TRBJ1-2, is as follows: EAGVAQSPRYKIIEKRQSVAFWCNPISGHATLYWYQQILGQGPKLLIQFQNNGVVDDSQLPKDRFSAERLKGVDSTLKIQPAKLEDSAVYLCASSLDYTGPNYGYTFGSGTRLTVV.

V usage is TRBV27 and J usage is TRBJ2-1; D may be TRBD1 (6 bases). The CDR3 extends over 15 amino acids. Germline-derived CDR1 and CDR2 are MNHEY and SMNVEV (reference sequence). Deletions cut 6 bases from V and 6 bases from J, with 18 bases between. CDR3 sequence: CASSLDRLLSNEQFF. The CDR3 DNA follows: TGTGCCAGCAGCCTGGACAGATTGCTATCCAATGAGCAGTTCTTC.

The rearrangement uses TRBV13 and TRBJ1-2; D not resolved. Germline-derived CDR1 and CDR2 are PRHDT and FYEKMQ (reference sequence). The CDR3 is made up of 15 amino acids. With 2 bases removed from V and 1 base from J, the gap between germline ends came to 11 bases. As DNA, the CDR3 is TGTGCCAGCAGCTTAATTACAGCCCATAACTATGGCTACACCTTC. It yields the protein CASSLITAHNYGYTF.

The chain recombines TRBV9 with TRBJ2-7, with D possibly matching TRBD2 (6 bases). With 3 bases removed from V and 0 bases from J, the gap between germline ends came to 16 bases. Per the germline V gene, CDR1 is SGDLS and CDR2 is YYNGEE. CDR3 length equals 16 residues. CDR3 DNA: TGTGCCAGCAGCGAGGGAGGCCTAGCAAGCTCCTACGAGCAGTACTTC. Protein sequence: CASSEGGLASSYEQYF.

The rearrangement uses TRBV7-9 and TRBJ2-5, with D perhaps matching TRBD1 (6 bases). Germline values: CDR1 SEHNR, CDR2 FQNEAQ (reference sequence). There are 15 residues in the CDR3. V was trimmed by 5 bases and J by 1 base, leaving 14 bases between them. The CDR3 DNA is TGTGCCAGCAGCCATTACAAAGGGGGCCAAGAGACCCAGTACTTC. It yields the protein CASSHYKGGQETQYF.

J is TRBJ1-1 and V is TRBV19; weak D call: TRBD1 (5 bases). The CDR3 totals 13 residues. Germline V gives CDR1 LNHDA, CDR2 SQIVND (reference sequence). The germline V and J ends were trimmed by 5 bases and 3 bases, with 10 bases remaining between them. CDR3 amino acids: CASSGTIYTEAFF. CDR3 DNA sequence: TGTGCCAGTAGTGGGACCATTTACACTGAAGCTTTCTTT.

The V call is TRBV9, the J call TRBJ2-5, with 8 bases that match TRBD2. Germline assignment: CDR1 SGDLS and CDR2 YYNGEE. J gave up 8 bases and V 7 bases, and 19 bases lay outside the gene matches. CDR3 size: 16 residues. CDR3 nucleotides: TGTGCCAGCTCCCCCCCGGGGGGGCGCACCCCGGGAACCCAGTACTTC. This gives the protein CASSPPGGRTPGTQYF.

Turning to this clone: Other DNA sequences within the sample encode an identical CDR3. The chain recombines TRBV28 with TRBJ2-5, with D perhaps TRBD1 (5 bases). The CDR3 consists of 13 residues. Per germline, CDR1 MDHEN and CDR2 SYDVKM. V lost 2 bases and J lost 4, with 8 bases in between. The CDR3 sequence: CASSLLRAETQYF. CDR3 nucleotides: TGTGCCAGCAGTTTACTCAGGGCAGAGACCCAGTACTTC. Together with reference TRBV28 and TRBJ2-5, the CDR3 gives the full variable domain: DVKVTQSSRYLVKRTGEKVFLECVQDMDHENMFWYRQDPGLGLRLIYFSYDVKMKEKGDIPEGYSVSREKKERFSLILESASTNQTSMYLCASSLLRAETQYFGPGTRLLVL.

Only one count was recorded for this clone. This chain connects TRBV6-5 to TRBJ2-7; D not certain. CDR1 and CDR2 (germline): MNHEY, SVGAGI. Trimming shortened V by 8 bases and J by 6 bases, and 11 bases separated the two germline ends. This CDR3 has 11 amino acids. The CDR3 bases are TGTGCCAGCGTAGATGGGTTCGAGCAGTACTTC. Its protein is CASVDGFEQYF.

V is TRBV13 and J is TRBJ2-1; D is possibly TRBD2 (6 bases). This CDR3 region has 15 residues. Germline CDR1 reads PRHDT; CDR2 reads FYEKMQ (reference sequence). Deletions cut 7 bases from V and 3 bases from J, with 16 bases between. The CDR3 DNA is TGTGCCAGCAAATCGTCGGGACTGATCTACAATGAGCAGTTCTTC. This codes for CASKSSGLIYNEQFF.

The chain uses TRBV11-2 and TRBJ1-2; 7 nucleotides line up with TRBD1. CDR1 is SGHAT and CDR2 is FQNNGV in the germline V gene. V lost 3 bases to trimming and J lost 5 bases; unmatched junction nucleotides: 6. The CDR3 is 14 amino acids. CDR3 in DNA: TGTGCCAGCAGCTTGTCCGGGACAGATTATGGCTACACCTTC. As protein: CASSLSGTDYGYTF.

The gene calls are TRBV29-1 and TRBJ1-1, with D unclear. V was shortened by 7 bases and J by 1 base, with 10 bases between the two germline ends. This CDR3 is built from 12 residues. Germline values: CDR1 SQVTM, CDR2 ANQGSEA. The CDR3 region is CSAPATNTEAFF. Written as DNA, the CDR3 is TGCAGCGCCCCGGCTACGAACACTGAAGCTTTCTTT.

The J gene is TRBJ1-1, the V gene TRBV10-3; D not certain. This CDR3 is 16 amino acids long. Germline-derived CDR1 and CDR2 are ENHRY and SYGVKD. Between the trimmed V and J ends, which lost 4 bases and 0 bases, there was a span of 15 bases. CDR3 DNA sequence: TGTGCCATCAGTGCCAAATCCGGGCGGGTGAACACTGAAGCTTTCTTT. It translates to CAISAKSGRVNTEAFF.

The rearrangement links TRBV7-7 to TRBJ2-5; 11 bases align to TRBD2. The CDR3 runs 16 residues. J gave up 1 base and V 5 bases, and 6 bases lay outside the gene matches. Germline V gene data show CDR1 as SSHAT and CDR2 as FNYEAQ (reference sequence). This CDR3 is CASSPRLAGTQETQYF. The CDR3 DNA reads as TGTGCCAGCAGCCCAAGACTAGCGGGGACCCAAGAGACCCAGTACTTC.

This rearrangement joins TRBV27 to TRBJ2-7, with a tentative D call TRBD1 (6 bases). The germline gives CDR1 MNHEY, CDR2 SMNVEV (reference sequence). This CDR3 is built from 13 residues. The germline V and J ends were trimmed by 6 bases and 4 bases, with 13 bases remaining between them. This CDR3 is CASSAGTFYEQYF. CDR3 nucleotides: TGTGCCAGCAGCGCCGGGACATTTTACGAGCAGTACTTC.

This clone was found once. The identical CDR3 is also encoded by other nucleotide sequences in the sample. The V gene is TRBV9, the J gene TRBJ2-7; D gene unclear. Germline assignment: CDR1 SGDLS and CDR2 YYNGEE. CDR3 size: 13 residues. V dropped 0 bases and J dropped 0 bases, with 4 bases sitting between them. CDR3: CASSVASSYEQYF. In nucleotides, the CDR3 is TGTGCCAGCAGCGTAGCTTCCTCCTACGAGCAGTACTTC.

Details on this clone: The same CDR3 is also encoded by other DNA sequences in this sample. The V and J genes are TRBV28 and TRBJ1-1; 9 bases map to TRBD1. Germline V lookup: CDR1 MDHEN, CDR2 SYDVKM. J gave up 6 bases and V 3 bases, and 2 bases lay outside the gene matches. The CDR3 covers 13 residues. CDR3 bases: TGTGCCAGCAGTTTCCGGACAGGGGCTGAAGCTTTCTTT. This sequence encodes CASSFRTGAEAFF.

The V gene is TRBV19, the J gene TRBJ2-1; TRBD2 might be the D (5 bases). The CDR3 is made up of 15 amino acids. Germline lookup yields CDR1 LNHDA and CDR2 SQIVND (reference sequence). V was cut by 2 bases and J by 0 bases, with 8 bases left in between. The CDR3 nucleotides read TGTGCCAGTAGTATAATAGCGAGCTCCTACAATGAGCAGTTCTTC. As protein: CASSIIASSYNEQFF.

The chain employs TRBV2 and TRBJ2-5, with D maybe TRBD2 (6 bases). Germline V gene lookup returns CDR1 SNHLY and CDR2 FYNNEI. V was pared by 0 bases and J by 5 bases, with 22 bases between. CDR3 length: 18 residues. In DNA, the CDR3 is TGTGCCAGCAGTGAAGCATACGTAATCGGGAGCAACTCGGAGACCCAGTACTTC. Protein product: CASSEAYVIGSNSETQYF.

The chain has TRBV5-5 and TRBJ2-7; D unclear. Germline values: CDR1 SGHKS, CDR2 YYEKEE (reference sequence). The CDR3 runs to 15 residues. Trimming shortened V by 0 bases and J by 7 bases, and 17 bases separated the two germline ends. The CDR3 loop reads CASSLGLQLSREQYF. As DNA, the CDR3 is TGTGCCAGCAGCTTGGGACTCCAATTATCGCGGGAGCAGTACTTC.

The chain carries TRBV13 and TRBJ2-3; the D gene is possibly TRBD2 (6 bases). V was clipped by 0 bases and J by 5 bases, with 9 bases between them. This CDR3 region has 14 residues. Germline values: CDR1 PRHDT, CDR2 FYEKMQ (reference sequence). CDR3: CASSLGSGVDTQYF. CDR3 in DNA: TGTGCCAGCAGCTTAGGTTCGGGGGTAGATACGCAGTATTTT.

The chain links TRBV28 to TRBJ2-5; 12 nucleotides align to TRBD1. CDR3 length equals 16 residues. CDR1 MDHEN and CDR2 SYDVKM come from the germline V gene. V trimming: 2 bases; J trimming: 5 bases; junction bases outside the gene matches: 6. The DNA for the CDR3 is TGTGCCAGCAGTTTAGCGGGACAGGGGGCGGGGGAGACCCAGTACTTC. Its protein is CASSLAGQGAGETQYF.

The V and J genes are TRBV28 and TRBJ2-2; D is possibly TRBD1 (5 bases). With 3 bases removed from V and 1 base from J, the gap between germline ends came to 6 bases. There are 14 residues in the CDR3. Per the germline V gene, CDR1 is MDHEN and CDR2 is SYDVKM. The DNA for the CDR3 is TGTGCCAGCAGTTTGACAGTGAACACCGGGGAGCTGTTTTTT. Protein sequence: CASSLTVNTGELFF.

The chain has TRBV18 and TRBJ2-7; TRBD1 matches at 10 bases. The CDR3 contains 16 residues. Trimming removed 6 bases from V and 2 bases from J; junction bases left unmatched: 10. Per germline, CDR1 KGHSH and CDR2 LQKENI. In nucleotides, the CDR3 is TGTGCCAGCTCGCCCTATGGGACAGGGGCCACCTACGAGCAGTACTTC. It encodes CASSPYGTGATYEQYF.

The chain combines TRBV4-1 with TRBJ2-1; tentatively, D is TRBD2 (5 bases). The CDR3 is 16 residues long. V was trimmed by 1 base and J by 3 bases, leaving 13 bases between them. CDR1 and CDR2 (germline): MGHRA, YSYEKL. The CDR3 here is CASSQVPDSLYNEQFF. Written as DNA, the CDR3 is TGCGCCAGCAGCCAAGTACCGGACTCGCTCTACAATGAGCAGTTCTTC.

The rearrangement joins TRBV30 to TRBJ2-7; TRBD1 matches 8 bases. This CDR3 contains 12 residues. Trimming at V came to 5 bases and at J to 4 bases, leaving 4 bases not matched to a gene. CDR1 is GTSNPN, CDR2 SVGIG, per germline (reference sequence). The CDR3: CAWDRGRYEQYF. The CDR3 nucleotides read TGTGCCTGGGACAGGGGACGTTACGAGCAGTACTTC.

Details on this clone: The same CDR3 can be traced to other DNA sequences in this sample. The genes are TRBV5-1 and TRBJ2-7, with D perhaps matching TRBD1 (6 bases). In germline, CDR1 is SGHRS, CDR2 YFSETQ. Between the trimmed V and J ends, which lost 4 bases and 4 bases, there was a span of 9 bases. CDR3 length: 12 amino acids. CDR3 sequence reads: CASSPGTYEQYF. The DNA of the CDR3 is TGCGCCAGCAGCCCCGGGACATACGAGCAGTACTTC.

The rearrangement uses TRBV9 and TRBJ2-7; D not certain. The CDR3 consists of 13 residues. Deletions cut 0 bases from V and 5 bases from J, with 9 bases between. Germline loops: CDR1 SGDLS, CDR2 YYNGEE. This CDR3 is CASSVVDTDEQYF. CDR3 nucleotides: TGTGCCAGCAGCGTAGTCGACACCGACGAGCAGTACTTC.